This T cell receptor (beta chain) comes out of a study of blood T cells in healthy people across ages. In this sample, this clonotype turned up a few times. Germline V gives CDR1 MRHNA, CDR2 SNTAGT. The CDR3 runs to 11 residues. V shed 8 bases and J shed 5 bases, with 10 bases lying between them. For the second PCR, which ran for 7 to 11 cycles, a sample-barcoded 5' primer and a J-beta primer mix were used. TCRdb re-analysed the 5' RACE reads in MiXCR, keeping a single row per CDR3 protein. The sample has hundreds of thousands of distinct CDR3 sequences, roughly 44% seen once. V and J are TRBV6-4 and TRBJ2-7; D uncertain. The material sequenced was blood. The origin of this receptor is a man aged 60 to 75 in good health. In DNA form, the CDR3 reads TGTGCCAGCCCACGGCGTGACGAGCAGTACTTC. Encoded protein: CASPRRDEQYF.